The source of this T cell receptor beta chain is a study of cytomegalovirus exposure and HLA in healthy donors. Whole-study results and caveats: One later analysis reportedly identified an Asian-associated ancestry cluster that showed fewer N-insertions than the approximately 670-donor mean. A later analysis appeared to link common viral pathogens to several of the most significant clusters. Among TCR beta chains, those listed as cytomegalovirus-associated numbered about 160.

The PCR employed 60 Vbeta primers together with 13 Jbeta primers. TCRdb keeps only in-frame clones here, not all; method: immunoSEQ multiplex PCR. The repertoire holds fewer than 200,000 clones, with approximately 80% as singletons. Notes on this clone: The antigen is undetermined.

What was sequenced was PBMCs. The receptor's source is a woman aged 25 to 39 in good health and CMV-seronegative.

CDR3 DNA: TGTGCCAGCAGTCCCGGGGAGGGGGCCAAAAACATTCAGTACTTC. Translation gives CASSPGEGAKNIQYF. The gene calls are TRBV28 and TRBJ2-4, with 7 nucleotides matching TRBD2. The CDR3 spans 15 residues. From germline, CDR1 is MDHEN and CDR2 SYDVKM. With V trimmed by 5 bases and J by 1 base, 5 bases remained unmatched.